One and the same sample provided the 22 T cell receptor beta chains below, sequenced in a study of a mutant IDH1 vaccine in newly diagnosed glioma. Assay: immunoSEQ multiplex PCR; the TCRdb copy retains only in-frame clones and omits some. The sample contains 60,000 to 100,000 clones, approximately 85% of which appear only once. The time point is: week 23, last vaccination. A single vaccine dose contained 300 ug of mutant IDH1 20-mer peptide, and topical imiquimod was used with it. Their antigen targets remain unknown. The sequences come from PBMCs, collected from a glioma patient whose treatment included an IDH1 peptide vaccine. The receptors derive from a woman between 50 and 59 years old with glioma.

The chain has TRBV13 and TRBJ2-2; no clear D gene. Per germline, CDR1 PRHDT and CDR2 FYEKMQ (reference sequence). The CDR3 contains 15 residues. V was pared by 5 bases and J by 1 base, with 11 bases between. The CDR3 here is CASSPHPGNTGELFF. CDR3 nucleotides: TGTGCCAGCAGCCCCCACCCCGGGAACACCGGGGAGCTGTTTTTT.

This clone appeared once. The chain combines TRBV13 with TRBJ1-1; D might be TRBD1 (5 bases). V was cut by 5 bases and J by 7 bases, with 17 bases left in between. CDR3 length: 14 amino acids. Germline V lookup: CDR1 PRHDT, CDR2 FYEKMQ (reference sequence). The CDR3 coding sequence is TGTGCCAGCAGCCCCCTCGAGGGGTTCGGTGAAGCTTTCTTT. It translates to CASSPLEGFGEAFF.

The J gene is TRBJ2-5, the V gene TRBV11-2; 9 nucleotides align to TRBD1. The CDR3 is 17 residues long. V shed 1 base and J 5 bases; nucleotides not matched to a gene: 11. Germline CDR1 SGHAT, CDR2 FQNNGV. In DNA, the CDR3 is TGTGCCAGCAGCTTAGGAGGACAGGGGTTGTGGTTGGAGACCCAGTACTTC. It codes for CASSLGGQGLWLETQYF.

J is TRBJ2-2 and V is TRBV5-1, with 11 bases identical to TRBD1. The CDR3 is made up of 16 amino acids. The V and J ends lost 4 bases and 4 bases, in that order; junction bases with no gene match: 6. In germline, CDR1 is SGHRS, CDR2 YFSETQ. In DNA form, the CDR3 reads TGCGCCAGCAGCCCGGGACAGGGGGAAGCCACCGGGGAGCTGTTTTTT. Encoded protein: CASSPGQGEATGELFF.

V is TRBV2 and J is TRBJ2-7, with D possibly called TRBD1 or TRBD2 (7 bases each). The germline V gene has CDR1 SNHLY and CDR2 FYNNEI. The CDR3 sequence is 15 residues long. V lost 1 base and J 6 bases, leaving 16 bases between the germline ends. CDR3 nucleotides: TGTGCCAGCAGTGAAGAGCTAGGCAGGGGGGGCGAGCAGTACTTC. Translating gives CASSEELGRGGEQYF.

The chain is built from TRBV30 and TRBJ1-6; D remains ambiguous. Germline CDR1 and CDR2: GTSNPN and SVGIG (reference sequence). The CDR3 length is 15 residues. Trimming took off 0 bases at V and 8 bases at J, with 14 bases between the two ends. The CDR3 coding sequence is TGTGCCTGGAGTGTAGTGCACGGCCGGCATTCACCCCTCCACTTT. This sequence encodes CAWSVVHGRHSPLHF.

The rearrangement uses TRBV9 and TRBJ2-3; D is perhaps TRBD2 (5 bases). The CDR3 is 15 amino acids. Looked up from germline, CDR1 is SGDLS and CDR2 is YYNGEE. Trimming pared 2 bases from V and 0 bases from J, leaving 10 bases between. DNA of the CDR3: TGTGCCAGCAGCGTCACTCCGGGGAGCACAGATACGCAGTATTTT. It encodes CASSVTPGSTDTQYF. The variable domain in full, completed from reference TRBV9 and TRBJ2-3, reads DSGVTQTPKHLITATGQRVTLRCSPRSGDLSVYWYQQSLDQGLQFLIQYYNGEERAKGNILERFSAQQFPDLHSELNLSSLELGDSALYFCASSVTPGSTDTQYFGPGTRLTVL.

The chain couples TRBV2 to TRBJ1-5; D unresolved. The length of the CDR3 is 15 residues. V lost 4 bases and J lost 4, with 14 bases in between. CDR1 and CDR2 (germline): SNHLY, FYNNEI. The CDR3, as DNA: TGTGCCAGCAGTGTCGGAAGGCAGATAAATCAGCCCCAGCATTTT. Translation gives CASSVGRQINQPQHF. Full variable domain (remainder filled in from reference TRBV2 and TRBJ1-5): EPEVTQTPSHQVTQMGQEVILRCVPISNHLYFYWYRQILGQKVEFLVSFYNNEISEKSEIFDDQFSVERPDGSNFTLKIRSTKLEDSAMYFCASSVGRQINQPQHFGDGTRLSIL.

This rearrangement joins TRBV5-4 to TRBJ2-1, with D hard to call. The CDR3 totals 12 residues. V shed 5 bases and J shed 7 bases, with 10 bases lying between them. Germline V lookup: CDR1 SGHNT, CDR2 YYREEE (reference sequence). CDR3 sequence reads: CASRREGNEQFF. The CDR3 nucleotides are TGTGCCAGCAGGCGTGAAGGGAATGAGCAGTTCTTC.

This clone was recorded a few times. This chain links TRBV5-1 with TRBJ1-1; D is undetermined. This CDR3 region has 15 residues. CDR1 is SGHRS and CDR2 is YFSETQ in the germline V gene. V dropped 0 bases and J dropped 3 bases, with 12 bases sitting between them. The CDR3 spells CASSLAPLGDTEAFF. DNA of the CDR3: TGCGCCAGCAGCTTGGCCCCACTAGGTGACACTGAAGCTTTCTTT.

The genes are TRBV12-2 and TRBJ2-7; TRBD2, the table's D call, lacks a check against the DNA. TRBV12-2 is reported as a pseudogene. The CDR3 consists of 16 residues. In DNA, the CDR3 is TGTGCAAGTCGCTTAGCGTGGCAGGAGGTCTCCTACGAGCAGTACTTC. Encoded protein: CASRLAWQEVSYEQYF.

The rearrangement joins TRBV29-1 to TRBJ2-5; 7 bases match TRBD1. The CDR3 covers 13 residues. Germline V gene data show CDR1 as SQVTM and CDR2 as ANQGSEA. After removal of 3 bases from V and 1 base from J, the junction contained 2 bases not matched to a gene. CDR3 DNA sequence: TGCAGCGTTGACAGGGGGTTCCAAGAGACCCAGTACTTC. Its translation is CSVDRGFQETQYF.

V usage is TRBV5-1 and J usage is TRBJ2-5; TRBD2 matches 7 bases. CDR1 is SGHRS, CDR2 YFSETQ, per germline. This CDR3 spans 17 amino acids. Losses at the gene ends were 0 bases for V and 1 base for J; bases not matched to a gene: 9. This CDR3 reads CASSLGGRLAVQETQYF. CDR3 nucleotide sequence: TGCGCCAGCAGCTTGGGGGGGAGACTAGCAGTCCAAGAGACCCAGTACTTC.

The gene calls are TRBV6-5 and TRBJ2-1, with TRBD2 matching 9 bases. The junction had 10 bases not matched to a gene; V was cut back by 1 base and J by 9 bases. Per germline, CDR1 MNHEY and CDR2 SVGAGI. This CDR3 contains 16 residues. The CDR3, as DNA: TGTGCCAGCAGTTACTTTATGGGACTAGCATCCCCTGAGCAGTTCTTC. It specifies CASSYFMGLASPEQFF.

The genes are TRBV7-2 and TRBJ2-1; 7 bases align to TRBD2. The length of the CDR3 is 16 residues. From germline, CDR1 is SGHTA and CDR2 FQGNSA. V was clipped by 0 bases and J by 3 bases; unmatched bases: 5. The CDR3 bases are TGTGCCAGCAGCTTAGCGGGCCCGGGGGGCTACAATGAGCAGTTCTTC. Translating gives CASSLAGPGGYNEQFF.

The chain recombines TRBV15 with TRBJ1-1; D gene ambiguous. CDR1 is LNHNV, CDR2 YYDKDF, per germline (reference sequence). V was cut by 5 bases and J by 3 bases, with 16 bases left in between. The CDR3 runs to 15 residues. Here the CDR3 reads CATSRAQLQYTEAFF. In DNA, the CDR3 is TGTGCCACCAGCCGCGCCCAGCTGCAATACACTGAAGCTTTCTTT.

The J gene is TRBJ2-3, the V gene TRBV15, with D perhaps TRBD1 (6 bases). This CDR3 region has 14 residues. The germline gives CDR1 LNHNV, CDR2 YYDKDF (reference sequence). Trimming stripped 4 bases from V and 3 bases from J, with 11 bases between. The chain's CDR3 is CATSTRGRTDTQYF. The CDR3 bases are TGTGCCACCAGCACCAGGGGTAGGACAGATACGCAGTATTTT.

The chain uses TRBV5-1 and TRBJ1-1; 8 bases line up with TRBD1. The CDR3 totals 13 residues. Germline V CDR1 and CDR2: SGHRS, YFSETQ. Trimming took 3 bases from V and 4 from J; bases not matched to a gene: 2. The CDR3 is CASSWDRPTEAFF. CDR3 nucleotides: TGCGCCAGCAGCTGGGACAGGCCCACTGAAGCTTTCTTT.

This clone has only one observation. V is TRBV7-3 and J is TRBJ1-1, with 9 nucleotides matching TRBD1. The CDR3 runs to 13 residues. Looked up from germline, CDR1 is SGHTA and CDR2 is FQGTGA. The J segment lost 12 bases and the V segment lost 4 bases, leaving 9 bases of the junction unmatched. The CDR3 protein is CASSSGQGETTFF. The CDR3 bases are TGTGCCAGCAGCTCGGGACAGGGTGAGACGACTTTCTTT.

V and J are TRBV5-1 and TRBJ2-3, with TRBD2 matching over 14 bases. The CDR3 covers 17 residues. V lost 2 bases to trimming and J lost 6 bases; unmatched junction nucleotides: 8. In germline, CDR1 is SGHRS, CDR2 YFSETQ. CDR3 nucleotide sequence: TGCGCCAGCAGCTTACCGGGACTAGCGGGAGCGGAGGATACGCAGTATTTT. It specifies CASSLPGLAGAEDTQYF.

This clone was seen a handful of times. J is TRBJ1-1 and V is TRBV2; no definite D call. The V gene lost 1 base and the J gene lost 0 bases, with 6 bases spanning the gap. The V gene's germline CDR1 is SNHLY and CDR2 FYNNEI. CDR3 length: 14 residues. The CDR3 DNA sequence: TGTGCCAGCAGTGAAGATGGGTTGAACACTGAAGCTTTCTTT. This gives the protein CASSEDGLNTEAFF.

This clone was detected once. The same CDR3 is also encoded by other DNA sequences in this sample. J is TRBJ2-1 and V is TRBV5-1; a weak D match, TRBD2 (5 bases). This CDR3 is built from 16 residues. Germline V gives CDR1 SGHRS, CDR2 YFSETQ. Trimming cost V 7 bases and J 2 bases, with 19 bases left between them. The CDR3 spells CASRSQTGLTYNEQFF. The DNA for the CDR3 is TGCGCCAGCCGTTCCCAGACGGGGTTAACCTACAATGAGCAGTTCTTC.